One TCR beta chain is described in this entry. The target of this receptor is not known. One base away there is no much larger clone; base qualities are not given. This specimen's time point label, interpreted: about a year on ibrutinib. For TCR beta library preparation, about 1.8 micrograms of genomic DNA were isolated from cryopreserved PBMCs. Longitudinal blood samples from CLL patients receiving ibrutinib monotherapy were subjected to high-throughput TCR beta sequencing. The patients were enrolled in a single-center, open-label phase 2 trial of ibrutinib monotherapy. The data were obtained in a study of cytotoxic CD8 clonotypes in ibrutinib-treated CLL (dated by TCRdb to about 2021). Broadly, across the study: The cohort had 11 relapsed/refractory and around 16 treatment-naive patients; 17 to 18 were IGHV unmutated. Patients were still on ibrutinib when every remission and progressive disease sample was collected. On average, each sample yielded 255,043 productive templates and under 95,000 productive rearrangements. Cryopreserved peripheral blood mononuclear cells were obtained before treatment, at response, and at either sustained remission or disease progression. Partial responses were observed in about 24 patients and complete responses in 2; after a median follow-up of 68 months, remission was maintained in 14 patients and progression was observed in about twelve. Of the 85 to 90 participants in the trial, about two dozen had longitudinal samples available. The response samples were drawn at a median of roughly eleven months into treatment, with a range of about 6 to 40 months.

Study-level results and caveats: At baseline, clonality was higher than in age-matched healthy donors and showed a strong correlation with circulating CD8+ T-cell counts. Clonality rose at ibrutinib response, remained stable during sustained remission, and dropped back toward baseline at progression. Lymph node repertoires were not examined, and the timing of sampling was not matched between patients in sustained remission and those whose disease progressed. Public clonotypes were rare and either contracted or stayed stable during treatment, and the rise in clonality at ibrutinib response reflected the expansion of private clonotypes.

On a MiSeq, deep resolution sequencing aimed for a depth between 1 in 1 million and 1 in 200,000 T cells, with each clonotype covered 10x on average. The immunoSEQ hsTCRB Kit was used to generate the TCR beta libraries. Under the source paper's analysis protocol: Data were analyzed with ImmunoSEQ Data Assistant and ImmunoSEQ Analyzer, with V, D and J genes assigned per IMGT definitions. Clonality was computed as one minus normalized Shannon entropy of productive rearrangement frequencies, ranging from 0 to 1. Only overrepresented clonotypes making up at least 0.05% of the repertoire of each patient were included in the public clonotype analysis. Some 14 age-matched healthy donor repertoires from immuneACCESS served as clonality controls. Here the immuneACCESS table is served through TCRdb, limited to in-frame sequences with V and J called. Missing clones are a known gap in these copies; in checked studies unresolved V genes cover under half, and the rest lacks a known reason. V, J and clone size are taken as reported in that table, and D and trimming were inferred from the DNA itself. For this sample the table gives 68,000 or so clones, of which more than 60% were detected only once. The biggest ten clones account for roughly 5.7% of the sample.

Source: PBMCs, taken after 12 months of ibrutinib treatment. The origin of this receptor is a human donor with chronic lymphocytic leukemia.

The encoded CDR3 is CASKPTGQGNSGQPQHF. The sequenced DNA is TGTGCCAGCAAACCGACGGGACAGGGCAACTCTGGGCAGCCCCAGCATTTT. Recombination joined TRBV28 with TRBJ1-5; 9 nucleotides in the junction match TRBD1. The germline V gene encodes CDR1 MDHEN and CDR2 SYDVKM. At the junction V is shortened by 7 bases and J by 7 bases; bases outside the gene matches: 17. The cysteine opens and the phenylalanine closes a CDR3 of 17 amino acids. The CDR3 DNA has 51 bases and is translated from base 1.